A single sample is the source of the 10 T cell receptor beta chains below, sequenced in a study of T cell responses to AZD1222 COVID-19 vaccine. Data came from immunoSEQ multiplex PCR; TCRdb stores just in-frame clones and leaves some out. The sample has around 150,000 clones, around 91% seen once; the top ten hold about 4.6%. Sequenced here: peripheral blood, sampled on day 0 of AZD1222 vaccination. These receptor sequences come from an adult in good health.

A single count supports this clone. The V call is TRBV25-1, the J call TRBJ2-4, with unresolved D. The CDR3 spans 15 residues. Trimming pared 3 bases from V and 0 bases from J, leaving 9 bases between. Per germline, CDR1 MGHDK and CDR2 SYGVNS. The CDR3 DNA follows: TGTGCCAGCAGTGATCCAGATTTAGCCAAAAACATTCAGTACTTC. Amino acids: CASSDPDLAKNIQYF.

The rearrangement joins TRBV7-2 to TRBJ1-5; TRBD1 aligns across 9 bases. The germline CDR1 and CDR2 sequences are SGHTA and FQGNSA. Trimming took 5 bases from V and 6 from J; bases not matched to a gene: 5. The CDR3 sequence is 14 residues long. The CDR3 spells CASSVDRGSQPQHF. For the CDR3, the DNA is TGTGCCAGCAGCGTAGACAGGGGGAGTCAGCCCCAGCATTTT.

The chain carries TRBV12-5 and TRBJ2-1; 11 bases line up with TRBD2. J lost 2 bases, V lost 6 bases, and 6 bases had no gene match. The CDR3 consists of 16 residues. Germline CDR1 is LGHNT and CDR2 is FRNRAP. The CDR3 here is CASGWTSGQTYNEQFF. The CDR3 coding sequence is TGTGCTAGTGGCTGGACTAGCGGGCAGACCTACAATGAGCAGTTCTTC.

The V and J genes are TRBV24-1 and TRBJ2-1; tentatively, D is TRBD2 (5 bases). Between the trimmed V and J ends, which lost 4 bases and 3 bases, there was a span of 12 bases. CDR3 length: 15 amino acids. Germline V gives CDR1 KGHDR, CDR2 SFDVKD. The CDR3 DNA reads TGTGCCACCAGTGACCCCAGCGGAGTCTACAATGAGCAGTTCTTC. It encodes CATSDPSGVYNEQFF.

The genes are TRBV29-1 and TRBJ1-1, with D possibly being TRBD1 (5 bases). The V and J ends lost 5 bases and 3 bases respectively, with 13 bases between them. Germline V lookup: CDR1 SQVTM, CDR2 ANQGSEA. The CDR3 spans 13 residues. CDR3 amino acids: CSVYNGGDTEAFF. CDR3 nucleotide sequence: TGCAGCGTTTATAATGGGGGGGACACTGAAGCTTTCTTT.

The V call is TRBV7-9, the J call TRBJ1-1; a possible D gene is TRBD1 (6 bases). The germline V gene encodes CDR1 SEHNR and CDR2 FQNEAQ (reference sequence). The CDR3 consists of 14 residues. The ends were cut back, 4 bases at V and 4 bases at J, with 13 bases in the middle. The CDR3 sequence is CASSYRRGGTEAFF. DNA of the CDR3: TGTGCCAGCAGCTATAGAAGGGGGGGCACTGAAGCTTTCTTT. The full variable domain, with the rest looked up from reference TRBV7-9 and TRBJ1-1, is DTGVSQNPRHKITKRGQNVTFRCDPISEHNRLYWYRQTLGQGPEFLTYFQNEAQLEKSRLLSDRFSAERPKGSFSTLEIQRTEQGDSAMYLCASSYRRGGTEAFFGQGTRLTVV.

This clone was observed a handful of times. The CDR3 DNA follows: TGTGCCAGCAGACTGTTTAGCGGGAGGGCCGACACCGGGGAGCTGTTTTTT. Its translation is CASRLFSGRADTGELFF. The V gene is TRBV21-1, the J gene TRBJ2-2; the table names TRBD2, a call not compared with the DNA. TRBV21-1 is designated a pseudogene. This CDR3 is 17 amino acids long.

About this clone itself: Distinct nucleotide sequences in the sample also encode this CDR3. The chain uses TRBV18 and TRBJ2-1, with D hard to call. Germline V gene sequence: CDR1 KGHSH, CDR2 LQKENI. V lost 2 bases to trimming and J lost 2 bases, with 4 bases between them. This CDR3 region has 13 residues. CDR3 amino acids: CASSPAAYNEQFF. The DNA for the CDR3 is TGTGCCAGCTCACCAGCAGCCTACAATGAGCAGTTCTTC.

This clone was found once. The CDR3 sequence is CASIFYDRVNTEAFF. In DNA form, the CDR3 reads TGCGCCAGCATATTTTACGACCGCGTGAACACTGAAGCTTTCTTT. The V call is TRBV10-1, the J call TRBJ1-1; D remains ambiguous. Germline assignment: CDR1 WNHNN and CDR2 SYGVQD (reference sequence). The CDR3 extends over 15 amino acids. V dropped 7 bases and J dropped 0 bases, with 15 bases sitting between them.

This clone was recorded a few times. The chain employs TRBV4-3 and TRBJ1-4; D gene unclear. The CDR3 sequence is 14 residues long. Germline assignment: CDR1 LGHNA and CDR2 YSLEER. V was cut by 1 base and J by 5 bases, with 8 bases left in between. In DNA, the CDR3 is TGCGCCAGCAGCCAAGGAAACAAGAATGAAAAACTGTTTTTT. Its protein product is CASSQGNKNEKLFF.